This TCR beta chain was captured by sequencing in a study of PD-1 blockade in mismatch repair-deficient tumors. Study in general: Enrolled 2013-2016, patients had progressing, pretreated mismatch repair-deficient cancers of 12 to 13 types. Study observations and caveats: After pembrolizumab, tumor-resident clones rose rapidly, then generally contracted before radiologic responses.

A few pembrolizumab responders had their TCRs sequenced. About this clone: The antigen is unknown.

The CDR3 totals 14 residues. CDR1 and CDR2 from the germline V gene are SGHTA and FQGNSA. Between the trimmed V and J ends, which lost 5 bases and 2 bases, there was a span of 12 bases. Data came from immunoSEQ multiplex PCR; TCRdb stores just in-frame clones and leaves some out. The sample lists about 25,000 clones, around 84% occurring once. The TCR was taken from an adult with mismatch repair-deficient cancer. The input for sequencing was PBMCs, taken before pembrolizumab treatment. This chain links TRBV7-2 with TRBJ1-2; D remains unclear. CDR3 sequence: CASSPQDTNYGYTF. The DNA of the CDR3 is TGTGCCAGCAGCCCCCAAGACACGAACTATGGCTACACCTTC.